This TCR beta chain was captured by sequencing in a study of technical replicates of blood from a few donors. Produced via immunoSEQ multiplex PCR; TCRdb's table is partial and in-frame only. The sample includes around 63,000 clones, 85% to 95% of them seen just once. Sequences were obtained from PBMCs. The sequence derives from a human donor in good health. Some clones in this sample may be carry-over from other donors' samples.

This CDR3 is CASRPTSGTYNEQFF. CDR3 DNA sequence: TGTGCCAGCAGGCCGACTAGCGGGACGTACAATGAGCAGTTCTTC. The genes are TRBV6-5 and TRBJ2-1, with 11 bases aligning to TRBD2. The V segment lost 6 bases and the J segment 4 bases; nucleotides outside the gene matches: 5. The CDR3 has 15 amino acids. Germline V lookup: CDR1 MNHEY, CDR2 SVGAGI.